A selection of T cell receptor beta chains follows, all from one sample in a study of PD-1 blockade in classical Hodgkin lymphoma. TCRdb's table, derived via immunoSEQ multiplex PCR, lists solely in-frame clones and lacks some. The data hold tens of thousands of clones, with around 93% observed a single time. The sequencing used peripheral blood mononuclear cells (PBMCs), collected at baseline. The receptor source for this set is a human donor with classical Hodgkin lymphoma. The CDR3 runs from the conserved cysteine through the conserved F or W. The D gene is left open where the match is weak. Not every row has a clone size; where given, it reads once, few, many or a size class.

J: TRBJ2-3
size: -
D: TRBD1
V: TRBV2
DNA: TGTGCCAGCACCCCGAGAGACAGGGGGAGAGCAGATACGCAGTATTTT
CDR3: CASTPRDRGRADTQYF

J: TRBJ1-5
size: -
D: -
V: TRBV12-5
DNA: TGTGCTAGTGGTTTAGCTAGAGGGGGAAAGAATAGCAATCAGCCCCAGCATTTT
CDR3: CASGLARGGKNSNQPQHF

J: TRBJ2-7
size: -
D: TRBD1
V: TRBV7-3
DNA: TGTGCCAGCAGCCCCGGGACAGGTTTCTCCTACGAGCAGTACTTC
CDR3: CASSPGTGFSYEQYF

J: TRBJ2-7
size: -
D: -
V: TRBV7-2
DNA: TGTGCCAGCTCATCCACTTCCGGGCCGGTTACCCACGAGCAGTACTTC
CDR3: CASSSTSGPVTHEQYF

J: TRBJ2-1
size: -
D: -
V: TRBV4-1
DNA: TGCGCCAGCAGCCTGGGCCGCTCAACAGGGCAGTTCTTC
CDR3: CASSLGRSTGQFF

J: TRBJ2-7
size: few
D: -
V: TRBV7-9
DNA: TGTGCCAGCAGCTTAGGGGGTCAGGGACCCGAGCAGTACTTC
CDR3: CASSLGGQGPEQYF

J: TRBJ2-5
size: -
D: TRBD2
V: TRBV9
DNA: TGTGCCAGCAGCCCCCTAGCGGGGACTTATGAGACCCAGTACTTC
CDR3: CASSPLAGTYETQYF

J: TRBJ1-1
size: -
D: TRBD1
V: TRBV18
DNA: TGTGCCAGCTCACCACTCGGACAGGAGAACACTGAAGCTTTCTTT
CDR3: CASSPLGQENTEAFF

J: TRBJ2-5
size: once
D: TRBD1
V: TRBV30
DNA: TGTGCCTGGAGTGTACGGACAGGGGGCTCAGAGACCCAGTACTTC
CDR3: CAWSVRTGGSETQYF

J: TRBJ2-3
size: -
D: -
V: TRBV9
DNA: TGTGCCAGCAGCGTAATCGGGGAGACAGATACGCAGTATTTT
CDR3: CASSVIGETDTQYF